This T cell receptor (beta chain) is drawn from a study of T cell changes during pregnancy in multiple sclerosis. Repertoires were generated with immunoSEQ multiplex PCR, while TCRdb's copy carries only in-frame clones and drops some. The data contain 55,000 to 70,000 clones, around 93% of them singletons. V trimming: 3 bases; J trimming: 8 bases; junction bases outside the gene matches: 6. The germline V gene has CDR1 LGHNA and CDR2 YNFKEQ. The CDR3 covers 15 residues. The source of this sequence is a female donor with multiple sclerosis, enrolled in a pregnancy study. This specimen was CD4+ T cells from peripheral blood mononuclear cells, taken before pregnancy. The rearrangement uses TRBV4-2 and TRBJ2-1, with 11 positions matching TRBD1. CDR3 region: CASSHPGQGDDEQFF. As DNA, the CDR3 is TGTGCCAGCAGCCACCCGGGACAGGGGGATGATGAGCAGTTCTTC.